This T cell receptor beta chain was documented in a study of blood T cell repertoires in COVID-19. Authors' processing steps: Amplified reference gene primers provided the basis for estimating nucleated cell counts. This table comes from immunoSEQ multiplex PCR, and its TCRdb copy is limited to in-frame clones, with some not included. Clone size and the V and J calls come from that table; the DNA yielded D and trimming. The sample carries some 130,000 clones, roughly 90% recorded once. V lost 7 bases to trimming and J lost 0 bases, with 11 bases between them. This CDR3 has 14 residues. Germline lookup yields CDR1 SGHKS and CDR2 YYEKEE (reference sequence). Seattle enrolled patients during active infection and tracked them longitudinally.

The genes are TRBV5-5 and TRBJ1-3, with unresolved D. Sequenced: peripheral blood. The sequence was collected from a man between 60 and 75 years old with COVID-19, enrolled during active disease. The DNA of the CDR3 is TGTGCCAGCTTAGAGGACTCCTCTGGAAACACCATATATTTT. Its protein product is CASLEDSSGNTIYF.